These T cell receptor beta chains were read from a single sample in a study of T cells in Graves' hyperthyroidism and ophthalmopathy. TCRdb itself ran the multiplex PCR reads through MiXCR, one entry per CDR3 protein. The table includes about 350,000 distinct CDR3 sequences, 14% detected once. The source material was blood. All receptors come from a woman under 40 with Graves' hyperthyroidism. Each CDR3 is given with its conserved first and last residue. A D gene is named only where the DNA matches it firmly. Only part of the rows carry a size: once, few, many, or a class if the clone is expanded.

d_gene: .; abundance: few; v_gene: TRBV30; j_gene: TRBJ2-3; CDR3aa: CAWTRVGTDTQYF; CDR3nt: TGTGCCTGGACCAGGGTGGGCACAGATACGCAGTATTTT
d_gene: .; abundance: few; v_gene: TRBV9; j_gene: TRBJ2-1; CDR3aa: CASSTVQAGEQFF; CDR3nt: TGTGCCAGCAGCACCGTCCAGGCAGGTGAGCAGTTCTTC
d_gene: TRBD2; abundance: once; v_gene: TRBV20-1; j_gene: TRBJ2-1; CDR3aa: CSARDRLAGVNEQFF; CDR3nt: TGCAGTGCTAGAGATCGGCTAGCGGGAGTCAATGAGCAGTTCTTC
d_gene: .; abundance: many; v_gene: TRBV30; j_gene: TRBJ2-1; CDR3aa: CAWSGEPNNEQFF; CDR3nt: TGTGCCTGGAGTGGAGAGCCAAACAATGAGCAGTTCTTC
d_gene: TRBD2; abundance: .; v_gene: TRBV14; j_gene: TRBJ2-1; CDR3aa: CASSRPSGTSGRADPHYNEQFF; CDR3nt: TGTGCCAGCAGCCGCCCCTCGGGGACTAGCGGGAGGGCCGATCCCCACTACAATGAGCAGTTCTTC
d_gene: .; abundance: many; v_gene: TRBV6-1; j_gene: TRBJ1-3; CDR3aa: CASTLLTGLGNTIYF; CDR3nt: TGTGCCAGCACCCTCCTTACAGGGTTGGGAAACACCATATATTTT
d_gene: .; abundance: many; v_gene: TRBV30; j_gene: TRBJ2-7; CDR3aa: CAWTSRTRSGEQYF; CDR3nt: TGTGCCTGGACCTCTAGGACTCGTTCAGGGGAGCAGTACTTC
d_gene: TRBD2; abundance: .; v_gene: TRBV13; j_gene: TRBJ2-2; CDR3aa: CASSFTAGGDTGELFF; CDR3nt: TGTGCCAGCAGCTTTACCGCGGGAGGTGACACCGGGGAGCTGTTTTTT
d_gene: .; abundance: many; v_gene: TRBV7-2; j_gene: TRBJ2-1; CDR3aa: CASSITSQNEQFF; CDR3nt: TGTGCCAGCAGCATTACTAGTCAGAATGAGCAGTTCTTC
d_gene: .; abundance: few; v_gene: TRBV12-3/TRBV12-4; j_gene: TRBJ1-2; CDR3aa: CASSFSATPYGYTF; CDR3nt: TGTGCCAGCAGTTTCTCGGCGACCCCCTATGGCTACACCTTC
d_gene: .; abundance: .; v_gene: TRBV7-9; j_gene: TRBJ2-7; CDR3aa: CASTLPGYSYEQYF; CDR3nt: TGTGCCAGCACCCTACCGGGATACTCCTACGAGCAGTACTTC
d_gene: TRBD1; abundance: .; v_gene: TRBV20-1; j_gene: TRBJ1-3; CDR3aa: CSARGPQGAGNTIYF; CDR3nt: TGCAGTGCTAGAGGCCCCCAGGGGGCTGGAAACACCATATATTTT
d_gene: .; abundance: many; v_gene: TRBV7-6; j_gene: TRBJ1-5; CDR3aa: CASSLVRPQHF; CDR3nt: TGTGCCAGCAGCTTAGTCCGGCCCCAGCATTTT
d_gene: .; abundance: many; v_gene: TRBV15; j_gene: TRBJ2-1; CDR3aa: CATSRDQGSSYNEQFF; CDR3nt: TGTGCCACCAGCAGAGATCAGGGGAGCTCCTACAATGAGCAGTTCTTC
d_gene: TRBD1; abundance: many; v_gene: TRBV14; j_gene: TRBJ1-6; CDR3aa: CASRPDRGTPLHF; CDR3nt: TGTGCCAGCAGACCTGACAGGGGAACACCCCTCCACTTT
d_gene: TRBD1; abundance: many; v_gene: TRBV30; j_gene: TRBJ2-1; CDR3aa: CAWSSGTGINEQFF; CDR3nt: TGTGCCTGGAGTTCCGGGACAGGGATCAATGAGCAGTTCTTC
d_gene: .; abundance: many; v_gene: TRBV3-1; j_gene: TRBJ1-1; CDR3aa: CASSQAVLAMNTEAFF; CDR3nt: TGTGCCAGCAGCCAAGCTGTCCTTGCAATGAACACTGAAGCTTTCTTT
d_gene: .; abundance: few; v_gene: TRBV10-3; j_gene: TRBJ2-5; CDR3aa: CAIITRPRYF; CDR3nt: TGTGCCATCATTACCCGCCCCCGGTACTTC
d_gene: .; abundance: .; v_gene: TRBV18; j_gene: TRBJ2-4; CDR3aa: CASSLVGDFVIAKNIQYF; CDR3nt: TGTGCCAGCTCACTAGTGGGGGACTTCGTAATTGCCAAAAACATTCAGTACTTC
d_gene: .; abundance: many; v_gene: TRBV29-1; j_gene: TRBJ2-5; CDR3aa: CTAASPGGQETQYF; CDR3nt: TGCACCGCCGCCTCCCCTGGGGGTCAAGAGACCCAGTACTTC
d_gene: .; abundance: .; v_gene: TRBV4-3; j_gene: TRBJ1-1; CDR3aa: CASSQDGRGATEAFF; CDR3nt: TGCGCCAGCAGCCAAGATGGGCGGGGGGCAACTGAAGCTTTCTTT
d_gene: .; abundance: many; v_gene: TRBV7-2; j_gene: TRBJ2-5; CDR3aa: CASSLSGAGGETQYF; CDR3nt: TGTGCCAGCAGCTTATCGGGTGCTGGTGGGGAGACCCAGTACTTC
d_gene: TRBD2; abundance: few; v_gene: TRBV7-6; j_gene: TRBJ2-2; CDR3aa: CASSTRRGRARELFF; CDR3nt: TGTGCCAGCAGCACACGGCGCGGGAGGGCTAGGGAGCTGTTTTTT
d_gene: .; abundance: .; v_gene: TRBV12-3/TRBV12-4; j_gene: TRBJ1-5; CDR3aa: CASLWGNSNQPQHF; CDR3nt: TGTGCCAGCCTGTGGGGGAATAGCAATCAGCCCCAGCATTTT
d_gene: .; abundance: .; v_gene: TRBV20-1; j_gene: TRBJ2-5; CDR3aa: CSARRPPITQYF; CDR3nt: TGCAGTGCTAGAAGACCGCCGATAACCCAGTACTTC
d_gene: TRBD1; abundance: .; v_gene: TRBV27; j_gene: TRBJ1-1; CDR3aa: CASSGTGGTEAFF; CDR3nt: TGTGCCAGCAGTGGGACAGGCGGGACTGAAGCTTTCTTT
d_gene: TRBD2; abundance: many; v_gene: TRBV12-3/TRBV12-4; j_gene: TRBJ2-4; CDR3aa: CASSPGGIAKNIQYF; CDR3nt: TGTGCCAGCAGTCCGGGGGGTATAGCCAAAAACATTCAGTACTTC
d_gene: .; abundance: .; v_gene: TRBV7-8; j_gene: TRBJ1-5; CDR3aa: CASSPINHSNQPQHF; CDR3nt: TGTGCCAGCAGCCCGATAAACCATAGCAATCAGCCCCAGCATTTT
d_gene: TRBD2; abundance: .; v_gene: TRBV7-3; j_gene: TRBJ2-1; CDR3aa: CASSYGVGTSGFKEFF; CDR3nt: TGTGCCAGCAGCTATGGGGTTGGGACTAGCGGGTTTAAGGAGTTCTTC
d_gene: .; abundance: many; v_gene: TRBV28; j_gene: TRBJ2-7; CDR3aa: CASSLGVGPEQYF; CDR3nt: TGTGCCAGCAGTTTAGGTGTGGGTCCCGAGCAGTACTTC
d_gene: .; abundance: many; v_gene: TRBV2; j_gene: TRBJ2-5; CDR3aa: CASSGEETQYF; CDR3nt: TGTGCCAGCTCGGGGGAAGAGACCCAGTACTTC
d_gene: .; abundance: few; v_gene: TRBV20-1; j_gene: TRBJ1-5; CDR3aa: CSANVGGNQPQHF; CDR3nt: TGCAGTGCTAACGTGGGGGGTAATCAGCCCCAGCATTTT
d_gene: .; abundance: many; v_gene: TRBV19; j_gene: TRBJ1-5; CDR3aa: CASRADGVRNQPQHF; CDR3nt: TGTGCCAGTAGGGCAGACGGGGTTCGGAATCAGCCCCAGCATTTT
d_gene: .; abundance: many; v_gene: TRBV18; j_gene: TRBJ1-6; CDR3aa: CASSPRPGGTSPLHF; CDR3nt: TGTGCCAGCTCACCACGGCCAGGAGGGACTTCACCCCTCCACTTT
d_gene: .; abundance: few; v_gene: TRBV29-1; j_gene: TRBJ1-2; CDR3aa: CSSSGRAGGYTF; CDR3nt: TGCAGCTCTTCCGGACGGGCGGGTGGCTACACCTTC
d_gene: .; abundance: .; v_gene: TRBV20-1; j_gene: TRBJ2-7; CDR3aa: CSARDLLMGSRSSYEQYF; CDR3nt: TGCAGTGCTAGAGATCTATTAATGGGGTCCCGGAGCTCCTACGAGCAGTACTTC
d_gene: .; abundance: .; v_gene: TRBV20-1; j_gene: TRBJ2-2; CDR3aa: CSASSGTGRRGTGELFF; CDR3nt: TGCAGTGCTAGTTCAGGGACGGGGAGAAGAGGCACCGGGGAGCTGTTTTTT
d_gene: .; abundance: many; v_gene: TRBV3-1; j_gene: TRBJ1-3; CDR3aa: CASSQSIGPGGNTIYF; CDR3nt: TGTGCCAGCAGCCAATCGATTGGGCCAGGGGGAAACACCATATATTTT
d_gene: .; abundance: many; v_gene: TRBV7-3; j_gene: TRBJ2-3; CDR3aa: CASSLMGGRGTDTQYF; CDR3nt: TGTGCCAGCAGCTTAATGGGGGGAAGGGGCACAGATACGCAGTATTTT
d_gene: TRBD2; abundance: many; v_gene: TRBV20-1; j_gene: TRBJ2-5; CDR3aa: CSAPTLAGPQETQYF; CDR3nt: TGCAGTGCCCCCACGCTAGCGGGGCCACAAGAGACCCAGTACTTC
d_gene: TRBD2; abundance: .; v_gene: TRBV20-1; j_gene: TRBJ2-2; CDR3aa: CSARAPGLATGELFF; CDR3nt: TGCAGTGCTAGGGCGCCGGGACTAGCTACCGGGGAGCTGTTTTTT
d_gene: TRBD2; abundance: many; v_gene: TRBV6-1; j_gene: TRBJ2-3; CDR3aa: CASSFHPGQGKLAGISTDTQYF; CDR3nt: TGTGCCAGCAGTTTTCACCCGGGACAAGGAAAGCTAGCGGGGATTAGCACAGATACGCAGTATTTT
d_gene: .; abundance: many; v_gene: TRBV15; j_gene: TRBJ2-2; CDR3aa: CATSASRRDGELFF; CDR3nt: TGTGCCACCAGCGCCTCTCGGAGGGACGGGGAGCTGTTTTTT
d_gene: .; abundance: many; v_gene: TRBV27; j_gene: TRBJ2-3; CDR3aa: CASSLIGAADTQYF; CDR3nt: TGTGCCAGCAGTTTGATCGGGGCGGCTGATACGCAGTATTTT
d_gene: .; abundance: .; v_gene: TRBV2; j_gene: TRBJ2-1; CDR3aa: CASSDRSGRGAPYNEQFF; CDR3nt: TGTGCCAGCAGCGACCGCTCGGGCAGGGGGGCCCCCTACAATGAGCAGTTCTTC
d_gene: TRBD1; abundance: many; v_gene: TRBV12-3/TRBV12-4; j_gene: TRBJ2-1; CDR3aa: CASSLGTGAYNEQFF; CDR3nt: TGTGCCAGCAGTCTTGGGACAGGGGCCTACAATGAGCAGTTCTTC
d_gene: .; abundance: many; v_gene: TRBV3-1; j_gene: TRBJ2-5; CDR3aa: CASSPSRDLLVPHF; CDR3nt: TGTGCCAGCAGCCCTTCCCGGGACCTCTTGGTCCCTCACTTC
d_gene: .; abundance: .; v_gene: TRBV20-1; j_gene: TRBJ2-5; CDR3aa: CSADRWETQYF; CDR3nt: TGCAGTGCTGACCGTTGGGAGACCCAGTACTTC
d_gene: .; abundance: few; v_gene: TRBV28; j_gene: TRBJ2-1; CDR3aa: CASRLGGGTYNEQFF; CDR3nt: TGTGCCAGCAGGCTTGGTGGCGGAACCTACAATGAGCAGTTCTTC
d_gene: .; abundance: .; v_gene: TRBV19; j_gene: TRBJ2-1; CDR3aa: CASRPETRSYNEQFF; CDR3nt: TGTGCCAGTAGGCCGGAGACCCGGTCCTACAATGAGCAGTTCTTC
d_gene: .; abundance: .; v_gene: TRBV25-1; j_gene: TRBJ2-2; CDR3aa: CASGPLYGELFF; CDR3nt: TGTGCCAGCGGACCACTTTACGGGGAGCTGTTTTTT
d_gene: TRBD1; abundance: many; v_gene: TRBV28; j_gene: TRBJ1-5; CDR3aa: CASNTRTGRDQPQHF; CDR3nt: TGTGCCAGCAATACGAGGACAGGGAGAGATCAGCCCCAGCATTTT
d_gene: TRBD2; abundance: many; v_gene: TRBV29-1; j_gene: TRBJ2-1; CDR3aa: CSVGLAGHNEQFF; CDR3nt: TGCAGCGTTGGACTAGCGGGACACAATGAGCAGTTCTTC
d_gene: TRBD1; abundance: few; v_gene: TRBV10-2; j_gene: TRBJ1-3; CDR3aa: CASGQGAGGNTIYF; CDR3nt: TGCGCCAGCGGACAGGGGGCAGGAGGAAACACCATATATTTT
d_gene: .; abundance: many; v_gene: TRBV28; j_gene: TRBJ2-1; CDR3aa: CASSPSDRNNEQFF; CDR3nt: TGTGCCAGCAGTCCCTCGGACAGAAACAATGAGCAGTTCTTC
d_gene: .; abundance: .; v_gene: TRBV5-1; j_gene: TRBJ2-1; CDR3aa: CASSLASTGKDEQFF; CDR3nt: TGCGCCAGCAGCTTGGCCTCAACGGGTAAGGATGAGCAGTTCTTC
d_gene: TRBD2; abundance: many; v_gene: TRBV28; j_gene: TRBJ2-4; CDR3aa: CASRTRRGLAGVQYF; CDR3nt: TGTGCCAGCAGAACCCGGCGGGGACTAGCGGGGGTTCAGTACTTC